Each of the 8 T cell receptor beta chains below was sequenced from the same sample in a study of blood T cell repertoires in COVID-19 (TCRdb year 2020). Library generation was performed with the immunoSEQ multiplex PCR assay. In TCRdb, the immuneACCESS table is reduced to in-frame sequences with V and J assigned. These tables do not hold every clone; where another copy was compared, an unresolved V gene accounts for under half, and the others remain unexplained. Across this sample there are tens of thousands of clones, with around four fifths seen only once. The ten top clones hold approximately 7.4% of the sample. The source material was peripheral blood. The receptors originated from a man in his 60s with active COVID-19.

The chain combines TRBV6-2 or TRBV6-3 with TRBJ2-7, with 7 nucleotides matching TRBD2. CDR1 and CDR2 (germline): MNHEY, SVGEGT. The V gene end was trimmed by 2 bases and the J gene end by 2 bases; junction bases not matched to a gene: 15. The CDR3 is 18 residues long. Written as DNA, the CDR3 is TGTGCCAGCAGTTACGATGTGGGAGGGCAGCTACAGACCTACGAGCAGTACTTC. This sequence encodes CASSYDVGGQLQTYEQYF.

This chain uses TRBV4-1 with TRBJ2-3, with a weak D call TRBD1 (5 bases). V was cut by 1 base and J by 2 bases, with 10 bases left in between. CDR1 and CDR2 (germline): MGHRA, YSYEKL. The length of the CDR3 is 15 residues. The CDR3 reads CASSQGQILTDTQYF. CDR3 coding DNA: TGCGCCAGCAGCCAAGGACAGATACTCACAGATACGCAGTATTTT.

The V gene is TRBV4-3, the J gene TRBJ2-3; 12 bases align to TRBD2. Germline V gene sequence: CDR1 LGHNA, CDR2 YSLEER. The CDR3 spans 16 residues. Trimming at V came to 1 base and at J to 6 bases, leaving 5 bases not matched to a gene. This CDR3 reads CASSQVASGGADTQYF. The CDR3 DNA sequence: TGCGCCAGCAGCCAAGTCGCTAGCGGGGGGGCGGATACGCAGTATTTT.

V gene TRBV5-5 combines with J gene TRBJ2-1; TRBD2 is a possible D gene (6 bases). Germline V gives CDR1 SGHKS, CDR2 YYEKEE (reference sequence). With 1 base removed from V and 8 bases from J, the gap between germline ends came to 16 bases. The CDR3 has 15 residues. CDR3 bases: TGTGCCAGCAGCTTGCTATGGGGGAGGAGCGATGAGCAGTTCTTC. Its protein product is CASSLLWGRSDEQFF.

The chain joins TRBV4-2 to TRBJ2-7; maybe TRBD1 (5 bases). The CDR3 runs 14 residues. V was shortened by 1 base and J by 2 bases, with 9 bases between the two germline ends. Per the germline V gene, CDR1 is LGHNA and CDR2 is YNFKEQ. The CDR3 DNA reads TGTGCCAGCAGCCAAGTACAGGCCACCTACGAGCAGTACTTC. This gives the protein CASSQVQATYEQYF.

V gene TRBV6-2 or TRBV6-3 combines with J gene TRBJ2-3; 8 positions agree with TRBD2. Germline V gene data show CDR1 as MNHEY and CDR2 as SVGEGT. V shed 0 bases and J 2 bases; nucleotides not matched to a gene: 4. The CDR3 has 16 residues. CDR3 DNA sequence: TGTGCCAGCAGTTACTCGCGGACTAGCTCCACAGATACGCAGTATTTT. Residues: CASSYSRTSSTDTQYF.

The rearrangement links TRBV28 to TRBJ2-7; D remains unclear. V dropped 8 bases and J dropped 0 bases, with 8 bases sitting between them. The CDR3 runs to 12 residues. Germline values: CDR1 MDHEN, CDR2 SYDVKM. The CDR3 protein is CASQASSYEQYF. CDR3 bases: TGTGCCAGCCAGGCAAGCTCCTACGAGCAGTACTTC.

The chain joins TRBV2 to TRBJ1-2, with D possibly matching TRBD1 (5 bases). Deletions cut 0 bases from V and 1 base from J, with 9 bases between. Germline V lookup: CDR1 SNHLY, CDR2 FYNNEI. This CDR3 comprises 15 residues. In DNA form, the CDR3 reads TGTGCCAGCAGTGAAGCGCTGACAGTTAACTATGGCTACACCTTC. Protein: CASSEALTVNYGYTF.